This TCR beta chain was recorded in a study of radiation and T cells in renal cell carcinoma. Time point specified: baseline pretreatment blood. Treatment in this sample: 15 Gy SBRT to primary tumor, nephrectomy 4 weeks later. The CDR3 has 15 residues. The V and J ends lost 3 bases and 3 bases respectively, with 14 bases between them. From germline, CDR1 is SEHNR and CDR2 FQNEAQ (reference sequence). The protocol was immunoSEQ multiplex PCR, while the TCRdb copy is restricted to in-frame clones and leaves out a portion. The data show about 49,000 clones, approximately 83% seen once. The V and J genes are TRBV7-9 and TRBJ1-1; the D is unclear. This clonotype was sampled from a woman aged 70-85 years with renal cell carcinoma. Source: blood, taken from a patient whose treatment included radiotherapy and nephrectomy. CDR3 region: CASSLGWAEDTEAFF. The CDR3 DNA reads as TGTGCCAGCAGCTTGGGGTGGGCGGAGGACACTGAAGCTTTCTTT.